This is a list of T cell receptor beta chains from one sample in a study of beta chain features in type 1 diabetes. Profiled with immunoSEQ multiplex PCR; TCRdb holds only in-frame clones, not every one. Among roughly 230,000 clones, 9.6% were seen once, and the ten largest hold around 0.037%. The material sequenced was naive CD4+ T cells from blood. The receptors shown here come from a woman under 30 in good health. CDR3s include the opening cysteine and the closing phenylalanine or tryptophan. A D gene is named only where the DNA matches it firmly. Clone size is given for some rows only: seen once, a few or many times, or a class if the clone is expanded.

>few|TRBD1|TRBJ2-6|TRBV5-1
CASSSPGTGSSGANVLTF
TGCGCCAGCAGCTCCCCCGGGACAGGTTCCTCTGGGGCCAACGTCCTGACTTTC
>-|-|TRBJ2-5|TRBV25-1
CASKTEYQETQYF
TGTGCCAGCAAGACAGAGTACCAAGAGACCCAGTACTTC
>few|TRBD2|TRBJ2-3|TRBV5-1
CASSPRGAGVSDTQYF
TGCGCCAGCAGTCCGCGTGGGGCGGGAGTGTCAGATACGCAGTATTTT
>-|TRBD2|TRBJ2-1|TRBV6-5
CASRGLAGFNEQFF
TGTGCCAGCCGTGGACTAGCGGGATTCAATGAGCAGTTCTTC
>-|-|TRBJ1-1|TRBV6-5
CASSEVESSEAFF
TGTGCCAGCAGTGAAGTTGAGAGCTCTGAAGCTTTCTTT
>-|-|TRBJ2-5|TRBV4-1
CASSQGGGSGQETQYF
TGCGCCAGCAGCCAAGGAGGGGGTAGCGGGCAAGAGACCCAGTACTTC
>few|TRBD1|TRBJ2-7|TRBV6-5
CASSYRGRPLYEQYF
TGTGCCAGCAGTTACAGGGGGCGACCTCTATACGAGCAGTACTTC
>-|TRBD1|TRBJ1-1|TRBV9
CASSPRDRENTEAFF
TGTGCCAGCAGCCCCCGGGACAGGGAGAACACTGAAGCTTTCTTT
>few|TRBD1|TRBJ2-7|TRBV6-4
CASSDSKRGQQYF
TGTGCCAGCAGTGACTCGAAAAGGGGGCAACAGTACTTC
>few|-|TRBJ2-1|TRBV5-4
CASSLVETYNEQFF
TGTGCCAGCAGCTTGGTCGAGACCTACAATGAGCAGTTCTTC
>few|-|TRBJ1-2|TRBV30
CAWGDSTDYGYTF
TGTGCCTGGGGAGACAGCACCGACTATGGCTACACCTTC
>few|TRBD2|TRBJ2-1|TRBV5-4
CASSLVGRDAYNEQFF
TGTGCCAGCAGCTTGGTAGGGAGGGACGCCTACAATGAGCAGTTCTTC
>-|-|TRBJ2-7|TRBV5-1
CASSLRTSRSSYEQYF
TGCGCCAGCAGCTTGAGAACTAGCAGGAGCTCCTACGAGCAGTACTTC
>few|TRBD1|TRBJ1-1|TRBV6-1
CASSDRQGRVNTEAFF
TGTGCCAGCAGTGATAGACAGGGAAGGGTGAACACTGAAGCTTTCTTT
>few|-|TRBJ2-7|TRBV28
CASSGLRSSYEQYF
TGTGCCAGCTCGGGACTCCGGAGCTCCTACGAGCAGTACTTC
>few|TRBD1|TRBJ2-1|TRBV5-1
CASSWGDRKAYNEQFF
TGCGCCAGCAGCTGGGGGGACAGGAAAGCCTACAATGAGCAGTTCTTC
>-|-|TRBJ1-2|TRBV5-4
CASSSYDRLTNYGYTF
TGTGCCAGCAGTTCATACGACAGGTTGACTAACTATGGCTACACCTTC
>once|TRBD1|TRBJ2-4|TRBV5-1
CASSPGTALAKNIQYF
TGCGCCAGCAGCCCTGGGACAGCGCTAGCCAAAAACATTCAGTACTTC
>few|-|TRBJ2-5|TRBV5-1
CASSPLNRLDGQETQYF
TGCGCCAGCAGCCCCTTAAACAGACTAGACGGCCAAGAGACCCAGTACTTC
>-|-|TRBJ1-5|TRBV18
CASSPRGQGQPQHF
TGTGCCAGCTCACCACGGGGCCAGGGTCAGCCCCAGCATTTT